The TCR beta chain described here comes from a study of identifying expanded T cells in peripheral blood. There are 15 residues in the CDR3. The junction had 6 bases not matched to a gene; V was cut back by 3 bases and J by 6 bases. Germline CDR1 and CDR2: MRHNA and SNTAGT. Only in-frame clones appear in the TCRdb table, and some are missing; sequencing was by immunoSEQ multiplex PCR. The repertoire holds 120,000 or so clones, with more than 75% as singletons. The chain links TRBV6-4 to TRBJ2-1; 9 nucleotides match TRBD1. This TCR derives from a person aged 18 to 75 in good health. The material sequenced was blood. In nucleotides, the CDR3 is TGTGCCAGCAGTGAACCGGGACAGGGTATCAATGAGCAGTTCTTC. Protein: CASSEPGQGINEQFF.